What follows describes a single TCR beta chain. These data are taken from a study of naive and memory T cell subsets. The beta constant-region primer was an equimolar mix of two oligonucleotides covering TRBC1 and TRBC2. Nested alpha and beta constant-region primers with the SP2 primer drove four PCR rounds on ligated cDNA. TCRdb reprocessed the UMI-ligation and nested PCR reads via MiXCR and lists one record per CDR3 protein. The table shows about 120,000 distinct CDR3 sequences, with around 35% occurring only once. V shed 9 bases and J shed 1 base, with 17 bases lying between them. Germline CDR1 and CDR2: MNHEY and SVGEGT. This CDR3 has 15 residues.

This rearrangement joins TRBV6-2 or TRBV6-3 to TRBJ2-3, with D possibly being TRBD1 (6 bases). The TCR originated in a human donor in good health. The sequenced sample was central memory CD4+ T cells from blood. The chain's CDR3 is CASAVGGARTDTQYF. The CDR3 DNA is TGTGCCAGTGCGGTTGGGGGCGCCCGCACAGATACGCAGTATTTT.